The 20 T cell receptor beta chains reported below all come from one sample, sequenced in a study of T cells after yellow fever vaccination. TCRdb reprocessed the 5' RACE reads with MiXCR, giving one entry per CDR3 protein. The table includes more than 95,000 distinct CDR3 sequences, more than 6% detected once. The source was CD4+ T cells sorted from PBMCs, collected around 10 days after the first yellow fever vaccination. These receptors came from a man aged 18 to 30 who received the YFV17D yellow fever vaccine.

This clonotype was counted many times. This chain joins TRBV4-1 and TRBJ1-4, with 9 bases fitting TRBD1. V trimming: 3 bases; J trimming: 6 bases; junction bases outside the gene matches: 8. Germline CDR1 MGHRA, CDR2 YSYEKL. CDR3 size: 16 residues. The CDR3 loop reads CASSHKGGQGHEKLFF. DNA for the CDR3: TGCGCCAGCAGCCACAAAGGCGGACAGGGGCATGAAAAACTGTTTTTT.

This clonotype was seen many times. In DNA form, the CDR3 reads TGCAGTGCTATCGTCCAAGCGGGGTCAGATACGCAGTATTTT. Its protein product is CSAIVQAGSDTQYF. The rearrangement uses TRBV20-1 and TRBJ2-3; 7 bases match TRBD2. Per germline, CDR1 DFQATT and CDR2 SNEGSKA (reference sequence). The CDR3 runs 14 residues. Unmatched junction bases numbered 8, after V lost 4 bases and J lost 4 bases.

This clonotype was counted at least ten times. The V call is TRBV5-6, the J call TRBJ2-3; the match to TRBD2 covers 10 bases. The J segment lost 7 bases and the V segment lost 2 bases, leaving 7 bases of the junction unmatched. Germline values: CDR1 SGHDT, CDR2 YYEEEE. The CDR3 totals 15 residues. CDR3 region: CASSFLAGADNTQYF. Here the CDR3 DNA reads TGTGCCAGCAGCTTCCTAGCGGGGGCTGACAATACGCAGTATTTT.

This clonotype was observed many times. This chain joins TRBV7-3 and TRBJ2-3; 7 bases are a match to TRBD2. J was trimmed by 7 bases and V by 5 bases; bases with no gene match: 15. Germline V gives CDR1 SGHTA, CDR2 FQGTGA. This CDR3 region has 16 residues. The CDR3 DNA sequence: TGTGCCAGCAGCACGATCCACCGGGACTATAAAAATACGCAGTATTTT. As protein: CASSTIHRDYKNTQYF.

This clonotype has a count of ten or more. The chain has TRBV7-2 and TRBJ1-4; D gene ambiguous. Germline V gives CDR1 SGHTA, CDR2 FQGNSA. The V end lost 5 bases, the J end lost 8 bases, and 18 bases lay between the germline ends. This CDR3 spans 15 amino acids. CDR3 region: CASSPLHLRGEKLFF. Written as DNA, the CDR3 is TGTGCCAGCAGCCCGTTACACCTCCGAGGGGAAAAACTGTTTTTT. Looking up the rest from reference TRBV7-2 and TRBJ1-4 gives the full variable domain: GAGVSQSPSNKVTEKGKDVELRCDPISGHTALYWYRQSLGQGLEFLIYFQGNSAPDKSGLPSDRFSAERTGGSVSTLTIQRTQQEDSAVYLCASSPLHLRGEKLFFGSGTQLSVL.

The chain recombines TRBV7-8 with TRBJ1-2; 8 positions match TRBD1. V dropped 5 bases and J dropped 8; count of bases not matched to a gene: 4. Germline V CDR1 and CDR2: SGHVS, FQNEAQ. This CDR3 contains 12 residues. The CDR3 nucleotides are TGTGCCAGCAGCCCAGGACAGGGAGGCTACACCTTC. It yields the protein CASSPGQGGYTF.

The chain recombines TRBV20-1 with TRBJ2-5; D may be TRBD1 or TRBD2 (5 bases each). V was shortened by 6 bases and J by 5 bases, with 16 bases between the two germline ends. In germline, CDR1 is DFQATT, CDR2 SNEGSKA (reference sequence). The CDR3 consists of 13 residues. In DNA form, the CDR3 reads TGCAGTGCCCCGAGAGGGGACCGCGAGACCCAGTACTTC. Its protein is CSAPRGDRETQYF.

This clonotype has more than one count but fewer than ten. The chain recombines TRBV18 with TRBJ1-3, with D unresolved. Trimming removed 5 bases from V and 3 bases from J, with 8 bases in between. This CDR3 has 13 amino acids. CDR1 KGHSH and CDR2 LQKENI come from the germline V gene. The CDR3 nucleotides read TGTGCCAGCTCAGATGGAAGTGGAAACACCATATATTTT. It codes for CASSDGSGNTIYF.

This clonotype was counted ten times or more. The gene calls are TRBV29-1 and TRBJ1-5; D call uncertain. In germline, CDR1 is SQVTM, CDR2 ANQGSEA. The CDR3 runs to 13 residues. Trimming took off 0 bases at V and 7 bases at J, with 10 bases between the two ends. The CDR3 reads CSVEDRFGQPQHF. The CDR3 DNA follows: TGCAGCGTTGAAGATCGATTCGGACAGCCCCAGCATTTT.

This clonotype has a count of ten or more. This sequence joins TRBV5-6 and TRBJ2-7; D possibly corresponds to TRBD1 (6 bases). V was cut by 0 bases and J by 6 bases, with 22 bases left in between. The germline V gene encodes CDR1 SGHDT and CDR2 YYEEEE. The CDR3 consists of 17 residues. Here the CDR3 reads CASSLVLAGDYMGEQYF. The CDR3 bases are TGTGCCAGCAGCTTGGTGTTGGCAGGGGATTATATGGGCGAGCAGTACTTC.

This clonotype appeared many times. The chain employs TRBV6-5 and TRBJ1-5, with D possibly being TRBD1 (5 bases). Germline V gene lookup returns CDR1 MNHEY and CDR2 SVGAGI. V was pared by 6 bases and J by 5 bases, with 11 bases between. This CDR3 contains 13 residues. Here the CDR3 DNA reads TGTGCCAGCAGCCCGGGGGTCGATCAGCCCCAGCATTTT. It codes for CASSPGVDQPQHF.

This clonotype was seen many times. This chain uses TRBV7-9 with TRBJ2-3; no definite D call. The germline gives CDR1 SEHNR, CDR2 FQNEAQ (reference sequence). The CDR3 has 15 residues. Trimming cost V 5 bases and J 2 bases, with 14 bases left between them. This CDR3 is CASSLSLGLTDTQYF. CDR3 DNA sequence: TGTGCCAGCAGCCTTTCTCTGGGCCTCACAGATACGCAGTATTTT.

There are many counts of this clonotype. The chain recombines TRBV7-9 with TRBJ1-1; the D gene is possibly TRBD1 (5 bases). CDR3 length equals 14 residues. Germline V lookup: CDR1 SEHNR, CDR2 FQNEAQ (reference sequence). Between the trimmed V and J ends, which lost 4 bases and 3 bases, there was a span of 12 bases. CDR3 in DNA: TGTGCCAGCAGCTCCGCAGGGATTTACACTGAAGCTTTCTTT. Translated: CASSSAGIYTEAFF.

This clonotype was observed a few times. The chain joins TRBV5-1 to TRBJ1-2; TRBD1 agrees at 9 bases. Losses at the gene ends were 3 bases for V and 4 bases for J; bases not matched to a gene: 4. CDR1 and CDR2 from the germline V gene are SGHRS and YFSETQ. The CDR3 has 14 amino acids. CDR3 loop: CASSSDRGLYGYTF. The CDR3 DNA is TGCGCCAGCAGCTCGGACAGGGGTCTCTATGGCTACACCTTC. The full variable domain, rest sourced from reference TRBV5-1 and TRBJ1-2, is KAGVTQTPRYLIKTRGQQVTLSCSPISGHRSVSWYQQTPGQGLQFLFEYFSETQRNKGNFPGRFSGRQFSNSRSEMNVSTLELGDSALYLCASSSDRGLYGYTFGSGTRLTVV.

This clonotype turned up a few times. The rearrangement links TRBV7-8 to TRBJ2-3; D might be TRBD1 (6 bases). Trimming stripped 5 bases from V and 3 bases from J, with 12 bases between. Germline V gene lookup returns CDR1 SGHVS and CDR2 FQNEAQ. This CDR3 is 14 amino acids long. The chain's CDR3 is CASSPNRGTDTQYF. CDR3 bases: TGTGCCAGCAGCCCTAATAGGGGGACAGATACGCAGTATTTT.

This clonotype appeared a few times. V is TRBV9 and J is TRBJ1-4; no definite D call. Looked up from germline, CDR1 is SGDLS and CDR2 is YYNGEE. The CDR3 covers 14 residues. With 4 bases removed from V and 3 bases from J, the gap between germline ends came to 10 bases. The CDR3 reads CASSRGRPNEKLFF. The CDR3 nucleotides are TGTGCCAGCAGCAGAGGCAGGCCTAATGAAAAACTGTTTTTT. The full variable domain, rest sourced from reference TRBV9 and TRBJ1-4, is DSGVTQTPKHLITATGQRVTLRCSPRSGDLSVYWYQQSLDQGLQFLIQYYNGEERAKGNILERFSAQQFPDLHSELNLSSLELGDSALYFCASSRGRPNEKLFFGSGTQLSVL.

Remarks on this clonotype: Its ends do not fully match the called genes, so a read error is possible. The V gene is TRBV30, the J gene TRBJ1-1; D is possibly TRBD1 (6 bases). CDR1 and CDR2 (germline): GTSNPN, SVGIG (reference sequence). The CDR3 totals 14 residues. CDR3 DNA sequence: TGTGCCTGCGCGCGGGGGGGCTTGAACACGGAAGCTTTCTTT. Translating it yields CACARGGLNTEAFF.

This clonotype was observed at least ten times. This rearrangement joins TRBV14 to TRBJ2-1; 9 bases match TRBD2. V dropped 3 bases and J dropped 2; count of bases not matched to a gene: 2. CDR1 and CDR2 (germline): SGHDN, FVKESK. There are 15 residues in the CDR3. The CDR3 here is CASSQVAGAYNEQFF. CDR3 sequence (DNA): TGTGCCAGCAGCCAGGTAGCGGGGGCCTACAATGAGCAGTTCTTC.

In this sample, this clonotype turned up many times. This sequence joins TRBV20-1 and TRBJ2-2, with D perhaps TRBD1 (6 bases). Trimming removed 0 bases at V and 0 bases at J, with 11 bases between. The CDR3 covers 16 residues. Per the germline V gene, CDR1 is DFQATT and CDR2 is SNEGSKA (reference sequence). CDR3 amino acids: CSAREFRGPNTGELFF. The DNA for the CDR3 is TGCAGTGCTAGAGAATTCAGGGGACCGAACACCGGGGAGCTGTTTTTT.

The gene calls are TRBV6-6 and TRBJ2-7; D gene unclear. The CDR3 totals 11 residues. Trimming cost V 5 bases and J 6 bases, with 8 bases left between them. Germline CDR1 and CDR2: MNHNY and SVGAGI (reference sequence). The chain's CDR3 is CASSPRAEQYF. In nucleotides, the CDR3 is TGTGCCAGCAGTCCACGGGCCGAGCAGTACTTC.